This T cell receptor (beta chain) was sequenced in a study of shared clonotypes between healthy human individuals. Clones were sequenced by immunoSEQ multiplex PCR, and TCRdb holds only the in-frame ones, with some missing. The sample carries 2,100,000 or so clones, 95% recorded once. This clone appeared a single time. Germline assignment: CDR1 MDHEN and CDR2 SYDVKM. Trimming took 6 bases from V and 0 from J, leaving 12 bases between them. This CDR3 comprises 15 residues. V and J are TRBV28 and TRBJ1-5, with D possibly being TRBD1 (5 bases). The sequenced material came from naive CD4+ T cells sorted from blood. The subset here: CD45RA+ positively selected. This sequence originates from a man aged 18 to 35 in good health. DNA for the CDR3: TGTGCCAGCAGCCCACAGGACCTTAGCAATCAGCCCCAGCATTTT. It codes for CASSPQDLSNQPQHF.